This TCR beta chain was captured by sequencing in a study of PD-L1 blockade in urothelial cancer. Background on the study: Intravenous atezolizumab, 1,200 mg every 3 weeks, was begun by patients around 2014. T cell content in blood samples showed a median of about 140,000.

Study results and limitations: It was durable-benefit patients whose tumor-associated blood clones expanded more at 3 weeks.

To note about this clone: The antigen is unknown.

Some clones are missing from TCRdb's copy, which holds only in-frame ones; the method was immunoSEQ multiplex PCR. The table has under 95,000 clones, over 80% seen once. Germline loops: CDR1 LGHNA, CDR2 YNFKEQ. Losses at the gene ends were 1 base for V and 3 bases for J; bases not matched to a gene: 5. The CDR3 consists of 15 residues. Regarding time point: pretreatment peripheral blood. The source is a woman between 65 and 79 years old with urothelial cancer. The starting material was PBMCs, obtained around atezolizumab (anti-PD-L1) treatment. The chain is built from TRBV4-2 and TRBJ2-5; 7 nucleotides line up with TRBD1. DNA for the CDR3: TGTGCCAGCAGCCAAGTGGGCCAGGGGGAAGAGACCCAGTACTTC. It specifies CASSQVGQGEETQYF.